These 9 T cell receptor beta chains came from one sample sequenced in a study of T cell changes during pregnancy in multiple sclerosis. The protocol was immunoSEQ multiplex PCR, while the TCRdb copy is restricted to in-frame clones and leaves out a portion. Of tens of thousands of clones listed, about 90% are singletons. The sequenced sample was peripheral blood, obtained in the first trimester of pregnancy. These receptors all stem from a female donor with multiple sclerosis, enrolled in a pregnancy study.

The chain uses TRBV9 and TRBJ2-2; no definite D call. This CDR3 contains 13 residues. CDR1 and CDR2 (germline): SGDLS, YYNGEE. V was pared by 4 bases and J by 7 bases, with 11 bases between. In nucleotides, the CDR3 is TGTGCCAGCAGCCCAGAGGTGGGCGGGGAGCTGTTTTTT. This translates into CASSPEVGGELFF.

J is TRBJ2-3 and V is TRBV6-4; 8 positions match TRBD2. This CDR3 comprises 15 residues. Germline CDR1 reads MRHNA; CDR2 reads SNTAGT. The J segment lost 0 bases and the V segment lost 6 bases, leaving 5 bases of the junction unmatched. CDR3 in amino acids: CASRESGRSTDTQYF. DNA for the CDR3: TGTGCCAGCAGGGAGAGCGGGAGAAGCACAGATACGCAGTATTTT.

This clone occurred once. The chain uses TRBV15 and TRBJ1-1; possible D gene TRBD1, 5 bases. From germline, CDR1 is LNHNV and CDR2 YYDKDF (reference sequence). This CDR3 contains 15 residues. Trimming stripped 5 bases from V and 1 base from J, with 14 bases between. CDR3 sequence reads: CATSRGRQGNTEAFF. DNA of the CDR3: TGTGCCACCAGCCGGGGGAGGCAAGGGAACACTGAAGCTTTCTTT.

The CDR3 region has the DNA TGTGCCTGGAGCCCTTTGGAACAGGGGGACCTCGAGCAGTACTTC. Protein product: CAWSPLEQGDLEQYF. This sequence joins TRBV30 and TRBJ2-7; 8 bases are shared with TRBD1. Germline V gives CDR1 GTSNPN, CDR2 SVGIG (reference sequence). The CDR3 length is 15 residues. Unmatched junction bases numbered 13, after V lost 3 bases and J lost 6 bases.

The DNA for the CDR3 is TGTGCCAGTAGTATGAGACAGGGCGGTGGCTACACCTTC. As protein: CASSMRQGGGYTF. The chain carries TRBV19 and TRBJ1-2, with TRBD1 identical over 7 bases. V was clipped by 3 bases and J by 7 bases; unmatched bases: 5. This CDR3 is 13 amino acids long. Germline-derived CDR1 and CDR2 are LNHDA and SQIVND (reference sequence).

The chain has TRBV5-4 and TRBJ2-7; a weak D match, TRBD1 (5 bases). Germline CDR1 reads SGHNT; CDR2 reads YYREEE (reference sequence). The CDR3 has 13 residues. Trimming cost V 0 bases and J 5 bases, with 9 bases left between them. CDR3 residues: CASSLAGSDEQYF. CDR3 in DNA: TGTGCCAGCAGCTTGGCAGGGTCGGACGAGCAGTACTTC. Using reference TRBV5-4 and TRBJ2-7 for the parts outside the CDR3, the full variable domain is ETGVTQSPTHLIKTRGQQVTLRCSSQSGHNTVSWYQQALGQGPQFIFQYYREEENGRGNFPPRFSGLQFPNYSSELNVNALELDDSALYLCASSLAGSDEQYFGPGTRLTVT.

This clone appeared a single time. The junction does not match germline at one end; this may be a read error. The CDR3 protein is CASSQGGAHNQPQHF. The DNA for the CDR3 is TGTGCCAGCAGTCAAGGGGGCGCCCATAATCAGCCCCAGCATTTT. The J gene is TRBJ1-5, the V gene TRBV14; 7 bases fit TRBD1. This CDR3 contains 15 residues. CDR1 is SGHDN, CDR2 FVKESK, per germline. The full variable domain, in which reference TRBV14 and TRBJ1-5 provide the parts outside the CDR3, is EAGVTQFPSHSVIEKGQTVTLRCDPISGHDNLYWYRRVMGKEIKFLLHFVKESKQDESGMPNNRFLAERTGGTYSTLKVQPAELEDSGVYFCASSQGGAHNQPQHFGDGTRLSIL.

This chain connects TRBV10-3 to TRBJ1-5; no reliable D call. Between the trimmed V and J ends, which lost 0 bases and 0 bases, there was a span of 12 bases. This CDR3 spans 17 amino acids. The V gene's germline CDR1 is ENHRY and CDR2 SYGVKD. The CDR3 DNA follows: TGTGCCATCAGTGAGTCGCTCGCAGAACCTAGCAATCAGCCCCAGCATTTT. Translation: CAISESLAEPSNQPQHF.

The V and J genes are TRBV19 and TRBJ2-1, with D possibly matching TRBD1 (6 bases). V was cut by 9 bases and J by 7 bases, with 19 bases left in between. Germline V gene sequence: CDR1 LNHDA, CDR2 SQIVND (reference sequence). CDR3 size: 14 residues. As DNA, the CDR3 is TGTGCCAGCATCGGGACACCCGGCCGGAATGAGCAGTTCTTC. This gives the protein CASIGTPGRNEQFF.